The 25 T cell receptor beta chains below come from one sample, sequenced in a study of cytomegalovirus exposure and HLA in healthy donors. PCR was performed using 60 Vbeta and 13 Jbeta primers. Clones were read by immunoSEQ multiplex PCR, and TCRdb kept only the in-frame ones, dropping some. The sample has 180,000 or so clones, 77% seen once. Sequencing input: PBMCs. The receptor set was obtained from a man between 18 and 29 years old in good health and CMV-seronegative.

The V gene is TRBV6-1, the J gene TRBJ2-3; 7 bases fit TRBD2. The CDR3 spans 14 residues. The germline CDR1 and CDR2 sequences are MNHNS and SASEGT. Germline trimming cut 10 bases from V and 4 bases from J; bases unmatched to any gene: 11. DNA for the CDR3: TGTGCCATTGCTAGCGGAGGGGCGGCAGATACGCAGTATTTT. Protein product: CAIASGGAADTQYF.

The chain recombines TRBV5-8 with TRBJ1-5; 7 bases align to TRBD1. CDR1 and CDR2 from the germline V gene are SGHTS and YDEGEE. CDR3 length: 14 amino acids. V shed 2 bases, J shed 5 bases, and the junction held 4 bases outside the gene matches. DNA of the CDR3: TGTGCCAGCAGCTTCGACAGGGACTATCAGCCCCAGCATTTT. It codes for CASSFDRDYQPQHF.

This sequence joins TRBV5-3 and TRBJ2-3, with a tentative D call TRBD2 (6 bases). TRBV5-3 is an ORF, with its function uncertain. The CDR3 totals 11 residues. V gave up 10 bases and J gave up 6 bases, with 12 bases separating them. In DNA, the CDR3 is TGTGCCGAAGGTGGGAGGGATACGCAGTATTTT. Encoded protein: CAEGGRDTQYF.

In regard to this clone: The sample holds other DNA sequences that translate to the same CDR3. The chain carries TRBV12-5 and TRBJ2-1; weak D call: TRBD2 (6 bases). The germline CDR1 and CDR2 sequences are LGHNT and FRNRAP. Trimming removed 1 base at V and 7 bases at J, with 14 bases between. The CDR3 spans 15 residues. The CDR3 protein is CASGLATSLANEQFF. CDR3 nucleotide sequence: TGTGCTAGTGGTTTGGCCACGAGCCTAGCGAATGAGCAGTTCTTC.

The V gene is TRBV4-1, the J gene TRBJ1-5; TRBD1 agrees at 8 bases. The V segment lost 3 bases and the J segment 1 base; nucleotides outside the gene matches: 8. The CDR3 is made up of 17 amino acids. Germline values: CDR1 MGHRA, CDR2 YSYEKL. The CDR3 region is CASSHYARQGSNQPQHF. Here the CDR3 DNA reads TGCGCCAGCAGCCATTACGCGCGACAGGGGAGCAATCAGCCCCAGCATTTT.

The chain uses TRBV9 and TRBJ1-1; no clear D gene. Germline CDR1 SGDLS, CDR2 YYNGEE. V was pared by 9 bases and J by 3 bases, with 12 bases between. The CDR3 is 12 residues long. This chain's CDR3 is CATSRKDTEAFF. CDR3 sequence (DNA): TGTGCCACCTCGAGGAAGGACACTGAAGCTTTCTTT.

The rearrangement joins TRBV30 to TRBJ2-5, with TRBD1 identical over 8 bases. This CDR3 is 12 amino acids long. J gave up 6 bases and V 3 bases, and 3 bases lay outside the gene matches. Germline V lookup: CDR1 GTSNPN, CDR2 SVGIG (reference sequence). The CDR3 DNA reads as TGTGCCTGGAGCGCAGGGGGCCAGACCCAGTACTTC. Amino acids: CAWSAGGQTQYF. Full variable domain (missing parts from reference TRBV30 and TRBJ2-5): SQTIHQWPATLVQPVGSPLSLECTVEGTSNPNLYWYRQAAGRGLQLLFYSVGIGQISSEVPQNLSASRPQDRQFILSSKKLLLSDSGFYLCAWSAGGQTQYFGPGTRLLVL.

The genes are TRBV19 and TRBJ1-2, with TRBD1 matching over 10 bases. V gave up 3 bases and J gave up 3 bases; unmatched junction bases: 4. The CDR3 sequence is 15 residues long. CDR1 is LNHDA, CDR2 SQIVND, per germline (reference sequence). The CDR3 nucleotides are TGTGCCAGTAGTATCAGGGACAGGGGAGACTATGGCTACACCTTC. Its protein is CASSIRDRGDYGYTF.

The CDR3 protein is CASSEARTSGSAEQFF. DNA of the CDR3: TGTGCCAGCAGTGAAGCCCGGACTAGCGGGAGCGCTGAGCAGTTCTTC. The rearrangement joins TRBV6-1 to TRBJ2-1; 13 bases are shared with TRBD2. V lost 0 bases and J lost 9; bases outside the gene matches: 5. The CDR3 sequence is 16 residues long. CDR1 and CDR2 from the germline V gene are MNHNS and SASEGT.

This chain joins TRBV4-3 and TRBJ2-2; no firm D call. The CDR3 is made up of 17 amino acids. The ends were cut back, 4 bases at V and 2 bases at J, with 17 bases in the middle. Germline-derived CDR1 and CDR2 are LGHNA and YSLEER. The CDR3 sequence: CASSPFLILKNTGELFF. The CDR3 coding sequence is TGCGCCAGCAGCCCTTTTCTAATCCTCAAAAACACCGGGGAGCTGTTTTTT.

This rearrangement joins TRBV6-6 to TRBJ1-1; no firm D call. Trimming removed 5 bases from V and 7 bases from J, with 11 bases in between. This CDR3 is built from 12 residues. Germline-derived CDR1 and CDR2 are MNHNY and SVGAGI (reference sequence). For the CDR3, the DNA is TGTGCCAGCAGTATTAACAGAGATGAAGCTTTCTTT. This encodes CASSINRDEAFF.

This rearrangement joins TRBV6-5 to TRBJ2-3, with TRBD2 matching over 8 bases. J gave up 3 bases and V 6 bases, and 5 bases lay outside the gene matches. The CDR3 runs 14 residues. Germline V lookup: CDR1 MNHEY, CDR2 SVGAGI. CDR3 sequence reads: CASRRGGPTDTQYF. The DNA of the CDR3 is TGTGCCAGCAGACGCGGGGGGCCAACAGATACGCAGTATTTT.

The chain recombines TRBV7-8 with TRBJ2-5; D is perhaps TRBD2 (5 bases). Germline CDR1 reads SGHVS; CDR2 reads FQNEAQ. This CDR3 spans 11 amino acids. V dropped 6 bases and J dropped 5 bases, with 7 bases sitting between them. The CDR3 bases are TGTGCCAGCAGACTAGGGGAGACCCAGTACTTC. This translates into CASRLGETQYF.

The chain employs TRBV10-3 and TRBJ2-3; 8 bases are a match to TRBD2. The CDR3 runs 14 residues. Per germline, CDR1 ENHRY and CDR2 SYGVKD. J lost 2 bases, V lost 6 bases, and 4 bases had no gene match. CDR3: CAISDSGVTDTQYF. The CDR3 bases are TGTGCCATCAGCGATAGCGGGGTCACAGATACGCAGTATTTT.

The chain's CDR3 is CASSSPSGTGLNIQYF. The CDR3 DNA sequence: TGTGCCAGCAGTTCTCCCTCCGGGACAGGGCTAAACATTCAGTACTTC. The chain recombines TRBV6-5 with TRBJ2-4, with 9 bases lining up with TRBD1. After removal of 4 bases from V and 6 bases from J, the junction contained 10 bases not matched to a gene. CDR3 size: 16 residues. Per germline, CDR1 MNHEY and CDR2 SVGAGI.

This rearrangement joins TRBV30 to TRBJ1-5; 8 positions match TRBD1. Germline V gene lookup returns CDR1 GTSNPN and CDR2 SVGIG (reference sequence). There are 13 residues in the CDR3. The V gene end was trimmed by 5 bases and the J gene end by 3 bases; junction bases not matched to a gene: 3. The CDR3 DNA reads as TGTGCCTGGGGACAGGGCACCAATCAGCCCCAGCATTTT. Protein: CAWGQGTNQPQHF.

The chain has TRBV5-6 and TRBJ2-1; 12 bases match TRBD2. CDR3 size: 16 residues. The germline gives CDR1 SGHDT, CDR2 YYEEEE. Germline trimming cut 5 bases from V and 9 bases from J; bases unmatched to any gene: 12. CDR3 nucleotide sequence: TGTGCCAGCAGGTCCCGGCGACTAGCGGGGGCTTCTGAGCAGTTCTTC. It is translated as CASRSRRLAGASEQFF.

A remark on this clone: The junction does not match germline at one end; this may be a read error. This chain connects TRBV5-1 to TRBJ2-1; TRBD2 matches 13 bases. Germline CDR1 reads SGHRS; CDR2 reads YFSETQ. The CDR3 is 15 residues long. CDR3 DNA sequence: TGCGCCAGCAGCCTGACTAGCGGGAGGACCTATGAGGAGTTCTTC. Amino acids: CASSLTSGRTYEEFF.

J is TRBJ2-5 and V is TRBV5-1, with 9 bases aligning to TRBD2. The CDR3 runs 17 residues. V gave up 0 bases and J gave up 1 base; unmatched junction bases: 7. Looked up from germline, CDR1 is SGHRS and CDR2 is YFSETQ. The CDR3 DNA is TGCGCCAGCAGCTTGGGGGTGCTAGCGGGAATCCAAGAGACCCAGTACTTC. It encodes CASSLGVLAGIQETQYF.

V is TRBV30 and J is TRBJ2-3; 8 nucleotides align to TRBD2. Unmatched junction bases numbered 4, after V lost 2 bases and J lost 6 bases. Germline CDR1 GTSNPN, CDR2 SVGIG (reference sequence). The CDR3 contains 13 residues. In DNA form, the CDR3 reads TGTGCCTGGAGTAAACGGGGGGGGGATACGCAGTATTTT. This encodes CAWSKRGGDTQYF.

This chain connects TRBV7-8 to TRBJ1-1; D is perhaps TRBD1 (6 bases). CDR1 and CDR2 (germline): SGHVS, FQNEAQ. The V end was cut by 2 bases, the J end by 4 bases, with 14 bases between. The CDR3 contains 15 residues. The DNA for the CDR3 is TGTGCCAGCAGCTTAACAGGAAGGGGGGGCACTGAAGCTTTCTTT. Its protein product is CASSLTGRGGTEAFF.

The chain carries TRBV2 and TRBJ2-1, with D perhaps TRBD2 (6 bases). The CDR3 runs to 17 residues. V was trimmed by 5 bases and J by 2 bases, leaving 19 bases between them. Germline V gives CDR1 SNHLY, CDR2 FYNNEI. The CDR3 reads CASSSSALAAAYNEQFF. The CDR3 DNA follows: TGTGCCAGCAGTTCCTCTGCACTAGCCGCGGCCTACAATGAGCAGTTCTTC. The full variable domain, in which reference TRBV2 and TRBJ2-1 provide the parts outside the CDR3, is EPEVTQTPSHQVTQMGQEVILRCVPISNHLYFYWYRQILGQKVEFLVSFYNNEISEKSEIFDDQFSVERPDGSNFTLKIRSTKLEDSAMYFCASSSSALAAAYNEQFFGPGTRLTVL.

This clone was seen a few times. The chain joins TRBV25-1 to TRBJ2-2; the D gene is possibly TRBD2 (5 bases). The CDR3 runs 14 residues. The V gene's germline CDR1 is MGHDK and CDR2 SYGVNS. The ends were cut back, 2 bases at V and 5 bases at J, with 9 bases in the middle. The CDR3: CASSEGGETGELFF. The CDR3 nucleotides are TGTGCCAGCAGTGAAGGAGGAGAGACCGGGGAGCTGTTTTTT.

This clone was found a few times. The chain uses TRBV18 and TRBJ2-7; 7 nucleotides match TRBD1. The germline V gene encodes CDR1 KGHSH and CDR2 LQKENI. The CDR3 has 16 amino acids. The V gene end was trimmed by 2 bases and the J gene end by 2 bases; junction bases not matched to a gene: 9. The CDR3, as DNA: TGTGCCAGCTCACCAATCGGGACAGCAAATACCTACGAGCAGTACTTC. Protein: CASSPIGTANTYEQYF. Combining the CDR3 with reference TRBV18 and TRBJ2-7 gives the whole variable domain NAGVMQNPRHLVRRRGQEARLRCSPMKGHSHVYWYRQLPEEGLKFMVYLQKENIIDESGMPKERFSAEFPKEGPSILRIQQVVRGDSAAYFCASSPIGTANTYEQYFGPGTRLTVT.

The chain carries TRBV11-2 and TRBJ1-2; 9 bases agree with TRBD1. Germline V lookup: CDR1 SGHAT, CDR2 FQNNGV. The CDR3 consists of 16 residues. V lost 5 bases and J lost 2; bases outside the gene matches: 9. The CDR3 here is CASSPNRGRKNYGYTF. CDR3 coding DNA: TGTGCCAGCAGCCCAAACAGGGGGCGTAAGAACTATGGCTACACCTTC.